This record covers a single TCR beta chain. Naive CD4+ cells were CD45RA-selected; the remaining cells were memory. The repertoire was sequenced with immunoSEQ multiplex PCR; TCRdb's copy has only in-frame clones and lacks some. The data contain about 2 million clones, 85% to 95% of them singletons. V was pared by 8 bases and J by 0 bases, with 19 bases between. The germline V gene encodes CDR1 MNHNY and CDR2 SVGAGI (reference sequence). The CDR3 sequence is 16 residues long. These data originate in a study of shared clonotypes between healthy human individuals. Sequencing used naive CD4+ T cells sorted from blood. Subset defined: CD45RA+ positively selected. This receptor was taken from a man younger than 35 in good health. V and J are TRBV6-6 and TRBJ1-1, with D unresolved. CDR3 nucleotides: TGTGCCAGCGATTTGGGCTTAGGATCCATGAACACTGAAGCTTTCTTT. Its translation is CASDLGLGSMNTEAFF.